The 6 T cell receptor beta chains listed next were all sequenced from one sample in a study of blood T cell repertoires in COVID-19. The repertoire was sequenced with immunoSEQ multiplex PCR; TCRdb's copy has only in-frame clones and lacks some. The sample holds 97,000 or so clones; just under 85% are singletons and the top ten take around 9.3%. The sequencing input was peripheral blood. Receptor source: a man in his sixties or seventies with acute or convalescent COVID-19.

The rearrangement joins TRBV19 to TRBJ2-5, with D unclear. Germline values: CDR1 LNHDA, CDR2 SQIVND (reference sequence). Trimming stripped 6 bases from V and 2 bases from J, with 10 bases between. The CDR3 length is 13 residues. CDR3 nucleotide sequence: TGTGCCAGTAGGGGCCCCCTGCAAGAGACCCAGTACTTC. Protein sequence: CASRGPLQETQYF. Full variable domain (remainder filled in from reference TRBV19 and TRBJ2-5): DGGITQSPKYLFRKEGQNVTLSCEQNLNHDAMYWYRQDPGQGLRLIYYSQIVNDFQKGDIAEGYSVSREKKESFPLTVTSAQKNPTAFYLCASRGPLQETQYFGPGTRLLVL.

The V call is TRBV30, the J call TRBJ1-4; D not resolved. The germline V gene encodes CDR1 GTSNPN and CDR2 SVGIG (reference sequence). The CDR3 runs to 14 residues. The ends were cut back, 3 bases at V and 3 bases at J, with 11 bases in the middle. This chain's CDR3 is CAWSRGGPNEKLFF. The CDR3, as DNA: TGTGCCTGGAGCCGGGGAGGACCTAATGAAAAACTGTTTTTT.

Regarding this clone: Other nucleotide sequences from this sample produce the same CDR3. The chain has TRBV5-1 and TRBJ2-1; 8 nucleotides agree with TRBD2. Trimming took 1 base from V and 0 from J; bases not matched to a gene: 3. Per germline, CDR1 SGHRS and CDR2 YFSETQ. This CDR3 spans 16 amino acids. The CDR3 reads CASSLTSGSSYNEQFF. The CDR3, as DNA: TGCGCCAGCAGCTTGACTAGCGGAAGCTCCTACAATGAGCAGTTCTTC. Full variable domain (remainder filled in from reference TRBV5-1 and TRBJ2-1): KAGVTQTPRYLIKTRGQQVTLSCSPISGHRSVSWYQQTPGQGLQFLFEYFSETQRNKGNFPGRFSGRQFSNSRSEMNVSTLELGDSALYLCASSLTSGSSYNEQFFGPGTRLTVL.

The J gene is TRBJ2-1, the V gene TRBV5-5; the match to TRBD2 covers 15 bases. V trimming: 1 base; J trimming: 4 bases; junction bases outside the gene matches: 3. The CDR3 contains 17 residues. CDR1 is SGHKS and CDR2 is YYEKEE in the germline V gene (reference sequence). This CDR3 is CASSLPGLAGGYNEQFF. For the CDR3, the DNA is TGTGCCAGCAGCTTGCCGGGACTAGCGGGGGGTTACAATGAGCAGTTCTTC.

The chain carries TRBV4-2 and TRBJ2-5, with 10 positions matching TRBD1. The J segment lost 3 bases and the V segment lost 4 bases, leaving 11 bases of the junction unmatched. CDR1 LGHNA and CDR2 YNFKEQ come from the germline V gene. This CDR3 has 17 amino acids. CDR3 coding DNA: TGTGCCAGCAGCCGGAGGGACAGGGGAAGGGGAGAAGAGACCCAGTACTTC. Amino acid sequence: CASSRRDRGRGEETQYF.

The J gene is TRBJ1-6, the V gene TRBV4-1, with 10 bases fitting TRBD1. The germline CDR1 and CDR2 sequences are MGHRA and YSYEKL. CDR3 length: 13 amino acids. V lost 8 bases, J lost 10 bases, and 5 bases stayed unmatched. The CDR3 DNA is TGCGCCAGCTCATGGGACAGGGGATCACCCCTCCACTTT. It encodes CASSWDRGSPLHF.